This paragraph reports one TCR beta chain. Its antigen is not known. This record belongs to a study of cytomegalovirus exposure and HLA in healthy donors. Nominally healthy donors provided the samples, though records likely missed some immune exposures. Amplification used 60 Vbeta primers and 13 Jbeta primers. The method was immunoSEQ multiplex PCR; TCRdb's version includes in-frame clones alone and lacks a portion of them. The sample records roughly 100,000 clones, around 73% being singletons. J gave up 5 bases and V 8 bases, and 11 bases lay outside the gene matches. The CDR3 extends over 14 amino acids. The germline V gene has CDR1 MNHEY and CDR2 SMNVEV (reference sequence). Study conclusions and caveats: It emerged from a later analysis that several of the most significant clusters appeared to be linked to common viral pathogens.

What was sequenced was PBMCs. The clonotype originates from a man aged 25 to 45 in good health and CMV-seronegative. This chain joins TRBV27 and TRBJ2-7; 8 bases line up with TRBD2. The CDR3 region is CASGIGLALDEQYF. The CDR3 region has the DNA TGTGCCAGCGGGATCGGACTAGCACTCGACGAGCAGTACTTC.